What follows are 5 T cell receptor beta chains derived from one specimen sequenced in a study of blood T cells in healthy people across ages. Primers used in a second PCR of about 7 to 12 cycles were a sample-barcoded 5' primer and a J-beta primer mix. TCRdb recomputed calls from the 5' RACE reads with MiXCR, one row per CDR3 protein. The sample includes more than 1,400,000 distinct CDR3 sequences, around 42% of them seen just once. The material sequenced was blood. Receptors were obtained from a woman between 18 and 29 years old in good health.

The chain carries TRBV6-2 or TRBV6-3 and TRBJ2-5; 10 positions match TRBD2. Germline-derived CDR1 and CDR2 are MNHEY and SVGEGT. J lost 0 bases, V lost 7 bases, and 11 bases had no gene match. This CDR3 has 17 amino acids. CDR3 coding DNA: TGTGCCAGCACTTCGCTATCGACTAGCGGGTACCAAGAGACCCAGTACTTC. Translated: CASTSLSTSGYQETQYF.

This rearrangement joins TRBV6-5 to TRBJ1-2; 7 bases align to TRBD1. The CDR3 runs 16 residues. Germline V gene lookup returns CDR1 MNHEY and CDR2 SVGAGI. The J segment lost 0 bases and the V segment lost 2 bases, leaving 6 bases of the junction unmatched. CDR3 DNA sequence: TGTGCCAGCAGTTACCACAAGGGACAGCCTAACTATGGCTACACCTTC. This translates into CASSYHKGQPNYGYTF.

The chain is built from TRBV2 and TRBJ2-1, with 12 positions matching TRBD2. V lost 7 bases and J lost 7; bases outside the gene matches: 5. The CDR3 has 14 residues. Germline-derived CDR1 and CDR2 are SNHLY and FYNNEI. In nucleotides, the CDR3 is TGTGCCAGCATTCGAACTAGCGGGAGGAATGAGCAGTTCTTC. Its protein is CASIRTSGRNEQFF.

CDR3 amino acids: CASSMPGYEQYF. In nucleotides, the CDR3 is TGTGCCAGCAGCATGCCAGGCTACGAGCAGTACTTC. The rearrangement links TRBV5-4 to TRBJ2-7; D remains ambiguous. The V and J ends lost 4 bases and 3 bases respectively, with 8 bases between them. The CDR3 covers 12 residues. CDR1 and CDR2 from the germline V gene are SGHNT and YYREEE (reference sequence).

This clonotype was recorded many times. The chain is built from TRBV6-1 and TRBJ2-1; 14 bases match TRBD2. V dropped 4 bases and J dropped 0; count of bases not matched to a gene: 2. Germline values: CDR1 MNHNS, CDR2 SASEGT. The CDR3 covers 17 residues. The CDR3: CASSGLAGGSSYNEQFF. The CDR3 coding sequence is TGTGCCAGCAGTGGACTAGCGGGAGGGAGCTCCTACAATGAGCAGTTCTTC.